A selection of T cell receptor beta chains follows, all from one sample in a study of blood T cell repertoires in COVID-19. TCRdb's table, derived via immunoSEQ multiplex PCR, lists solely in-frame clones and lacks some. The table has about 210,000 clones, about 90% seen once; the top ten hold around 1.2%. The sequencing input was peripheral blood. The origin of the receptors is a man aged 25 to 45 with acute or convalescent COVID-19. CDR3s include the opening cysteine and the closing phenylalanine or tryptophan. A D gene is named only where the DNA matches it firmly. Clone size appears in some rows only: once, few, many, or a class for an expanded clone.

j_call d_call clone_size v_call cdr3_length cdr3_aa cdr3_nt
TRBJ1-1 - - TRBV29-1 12 CSVHTGSAEAFF TGCAGCGTACACACAGGTTCCGCCGAAGCTTTCTTT
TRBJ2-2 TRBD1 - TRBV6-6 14 CASRDRGNGGELFF TGTGCCAGCAGGGACAGGGGAAATGGCGGGGAGCTGTTTTTT
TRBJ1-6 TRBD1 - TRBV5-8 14 CARSNDRGNSPLHF TGTGCCAGAAGCAACGACAGGGGGAATTCACCCCTCCACTTT
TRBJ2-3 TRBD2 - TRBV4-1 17 CASSRNLAGGSTDTQYF TGCGCCAGCAGCCGAAACTTAGCGGGGGGAAGCACAGATACGCAGTATTTT
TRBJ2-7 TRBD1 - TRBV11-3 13 CASSLGQGNEQYF TGTGCCAGCAGCTTAGGACAGGGTAACGAGCAGTACTTC
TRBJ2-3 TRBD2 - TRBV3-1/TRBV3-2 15 CASRIAGGPTDTQYF TGTGCCAGCAGGATAGCGGGAGGGCCGACAGATACGCAGTATTTT
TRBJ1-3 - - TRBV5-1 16 CASSPNGLISGNTIYF TGCGCCAGCAGCCCGAACGGACTGATCTCTGGAAACACCATATATTTT
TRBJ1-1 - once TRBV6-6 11 CASREVFEAFF TGTGCCAGCAGGGAGGTTTTTGAAGCTTTCTTT
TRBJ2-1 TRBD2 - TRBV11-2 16 CASRTGTSGDKEEQFF TGTGCCAGCAGAACCGGGACTAGCGGCGACAAGGAAGAGCAGTTCTTC
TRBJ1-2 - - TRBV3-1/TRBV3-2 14 CASSQDTAPYGYTF TGTGCCAGCAGCCAAGATACCGCGCCCTATGGCTACACCTTC
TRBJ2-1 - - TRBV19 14 CASCAEVSYNEQFF TGTGCCAGCTGCGCGGAGGTCTCCTACAATGAGCAGTTCTTC
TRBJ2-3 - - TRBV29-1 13 CSARQISTDTQYF TGCAGCGCCCGACAGATAAGCACAGATACGCAGTATTTT
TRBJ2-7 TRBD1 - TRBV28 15 CASSSTGTGAYEQYF TGTGCCAGCAGTTCTACCGGGACAGGGGCTTACGAGCAGTACTTC
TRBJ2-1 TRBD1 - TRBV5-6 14 CASSFDRGADEQFF TGTGCCAGCAGCTTCGACAGGGGTGCGGATGAGCAGTTCTTC
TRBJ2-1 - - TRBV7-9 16 CASSLAPGRTGNEQFF TGTGCCAGCAGCTTAGCGCCGGGGAGGACCGGGAATGAGCAGTTCTTC
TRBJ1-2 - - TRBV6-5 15 CASSPGLAYDYGYTF TGTGCCAGCAGCCCGGGTCTGGCCTATGACTATGGCTACACCTTC
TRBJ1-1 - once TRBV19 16 CATRLSLWSGNTEAFF TGTGCCACCCGACTTTCTCTTTGGTCGGGGAACACTGAAGCTTTCTTT
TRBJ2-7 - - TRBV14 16 CASSQDSGTNFYEQYF TGTGCCAGCAGCCAAGATAGCGGAACCAACTTCTACGAGCAGTACTTC
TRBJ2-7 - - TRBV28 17 CASAFYTRGWSSYEQYF TGTGCCAGCGCTTTTTATACCCGGGGATGGAGCTCCTACGAGCAGTACTTC
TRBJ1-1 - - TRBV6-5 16 CASSSRIREGNTEAFF TGTGCCAGCAGTTCGCGCATCAGGGAAGGGAACACTGAAGCTTTCTTT
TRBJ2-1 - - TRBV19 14 CASSGAGVGNEQFF TGTGCCAGTAGTGGGGCAGGGGTCGGAAATGAGCAGTTCTTC
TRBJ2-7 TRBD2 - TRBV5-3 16 CARRPGLAGASYEQYF TGTGCCAGAAGACCGGGACTAGCGGGTGCTTCCTACGAGCAGTACTTC
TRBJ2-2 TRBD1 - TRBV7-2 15 CASSSGQGGTGELFF TGTGCCAGCAGCTCAGGACAGGGTGGAACCGGGGAGCTGTTTTTT